Shown below are 20 T cell receptor beta chains from a single sample sequenced in a study of neoadjuvant anti-PD-1 for oral cavity cancer. Time point in this sample: after neoadjuvant nivolumab, at surgical resection. The table came from immunoSEQ multiplex PCR; TCRdb's copy has only in-frame clones and leaves some out. The sample includes tens of thousands of clones, roughly nine tenths seen only once; the top ten take around 2.7%. The specimen comprised PBMCs, sampled after nivolumab (anti-PD-1) treatment. The receptors come from a person between 40 and 79 years old with oral cavity squamous cell carcinoma.

This chain links TRBV7-8 with TRBJ2-7, with 8 nucleotides matching TRBD2. V lost 4 bases, J lost 2 bases, and 4 bases stayed unmatched. Germline CDR1 SGHVS, CDR2 FQNEAQ. The CDR3 is made up of 14 amino acids. CDR3 DNA sequence: TGTGCCAGCAGCTCCCGGGGGGGGGCCTACGAGCAGTACTTC. Translated, it gives CASSSRGGAYEQYF.

This chain connects TRBV9 to TRBJ2-2, with unresolved D. In germline, CDR1 is SGDLS, CDR2 YYNGEE. The CDR3 extends over 12 amino acids. Trimming pared 1 base from V and 7 bases from J, leaving 5 bases between. CDR3 bases: TGTGCCAGCAGCGTATACAGCGGGGAGCTGTTTTTT. Translation gives CASSVYSGELFF.

The V call is TRBV5-1, the J call TRBJ1-1, with D unclear. The V and J ends lost 4 bases and 2 bases respectively, with 12 bases between them. The CDR3 is made up of 14 amino acids. In germline, CDR1 is SGHRS, CDR2 YFSETQ. The chain's CDR3 is CASSPGPVNTEAFF. The CDR3 nucleotides read TGCGCCAGCAGCCCCGGGCCGGTTAACACTGAAGCTTTCTTT.

The rearrangement links TRBV4-1 to TRBJ2-7; D is perhaps TRBD1 or TRBD2 (5 bases each). Trimming pared 2 bases from V and 2 bases from J, leaving 10 bases between. This CDR3 region has 14 residues. Looked up from germline, CDR1 is MGHRA and CDR2 is YSYEKL. The CDR3 sequence: CASSQTPGPYEQYF. As DNA, the CDR3 is TGCGCCAGCAGCCAAACCCCGGGGCCCTACGAGCAGTACTTC.

The chain couples TRBV10-3 to TRBJ2-7; 7 bases are a match to TRBD1. This CDR3 is 13 amino acids long. Per germline, CDR1 ENHRY and CDR2 SYGVKD. With 10 bases clipped from V and 3 bases from J, the junction kept 9 bases outside the gene matches. The CDR3 loop is CATISQGNYEQYF. For the CDR3, the DNA is TGTGCCACCATATCACAGGGGAACTACGAGCAGTACTTC.

The chain is built from TRBV28 and TRBJ1-3; TRBD1 matches at 8 bases. The length of the CDR3 is 14 residues. CDR1 is MDHEN and CDR2 is SYDVKM in the germline V gene. V was pared by 6 bases and J by 3 bases, with 4 bases of the junction left unmatched. CDR3 DNA sequence: TGTGCCAGCAGCCTGGACAGGGTTGGAAACACCATATATTTT. Its protein is CASSLDRVGNTIYF.

The rearrangement uses TRBV2 and TRBJ1-5; unclear D gene. V dropped 3 bases and J dropped 7 bases, with 7 bases sitting between them. CDR3 length: 12 residues. Germline CDR1 SNHLY, CDR2 FYNNEI. The CDR3 region has the DNA TGTGCCAGCAGTGATAGGTGGCAGCCCCAGCATTTT. The encoded protein is CASSDRWQPQHF.

The chain joins TRBV6-4 to TRBJ2-7; TRBD1 agrees at 9 bases. V was clipped by 8 bases and J by 5 bases; unmatched bases: 13. The germline CDR1 and CDR2 sequences are MRHNA and SNTAGT. This CDR3 contains 15 residues. DNA for the CDR3: TGTGCCAGCTGGGACTCAGGACAGGGGTTCAACGAGCAGTACTTC. Protein sequence: CASWDSGQGFNEQYF.

The gene calls are TRBV5-5 and TRBJ1-1, with D tentatively TRBD1 (6 bases). V lost 4 bases and J lost 2, with 15 bases in between. This CDR3 has 15 amino acids. Germline V CDR1 and CDR2: SGHKS, YYEKEE (reference sequence). This CDR3 reads CASSAPGTLNTEAFF. The CDR3 coding sequence is TGTGCCAGCAGCGCCCCCGGGACACTCAACACTGAAGCTTTCTTT.

This chain connects TRBV5-1 to TRBJ1-3; D is possibly TRBD1 (6 bases). The CDR3 consists of 15 residues. Deletions cut 2 bases from V and 2 bases from J, with 11 bases between. Germline V gives CDR1 SGHRS, CDR2 YFSETQ. The CDR3 nucleotides read TGCGCCAGCAGCTTATTTACAGGGACTGGAAACACCATATATTTT. This gives the protein CASSLFTGTGNTIYF.

V gene TRBV10-1 combines with J gene TRBJ2-2; D unresolved. Germline assignment: CDR1 WNHNN and CDR2 SYGVQD (reference sequence). Trimming took 3 bases from V and 0 from J, leaving 8 bases between them. This CDR3 is built from 15 residues. CDR3 nucleotide sequence: TGCGCCAGCAGTGAATCTTACACGAACACCGGGGAGCTGTTTTTT. Its protein product is CASSESYTNTGELFF.

The gene calls are TRBV28 and TRBJ2-7; 7 bases align to TRBD2. J lost 0 bases, V lost 6 bases, and 8 bases had no gene match. Germline lookup yields CDR1 MDHEN and CDR2 SYDVKM. The CDR3 extends over 15 amino acids. The CDR3: CASSLSGPSSYEQYF. The CDR3 DNA is TGTGCCAGCAGCCTTAGCGGGCCGAGCTCCTACGAGCAGTACTTC.

J is TRBJ2-7 and V is TRBV7-9; no definite D call. The CDR3 is 9 amino acids. In germline, CDR1 is SEHNR, CDR2 FQNEAQ (reference sequence). Trimming shortened V by 8 bases and J by 4 bases, and 3 bases separated the two germline ends. CDR3 sequence (DNA): TGTGCCAGCGGATACGAGCAGTACTTC. This sequence encodes CASGYEQYF. The variable domain in full, completed from reference TRBV7-9 and TRBJ2-7, reads DTGVSQNPRHKITKRGQNVTFRCDPISEHNRLYWYRQTLGQGPEFLTYFQNEAQLEKSRLLSDRFSAERPKGSFSTLEIQRTEQGDSAMYLCASGYEQYFGPGTRLTVT.

V usage is TRBV4-2 and J usage is TRBJ2-7; D is possibly TRBD2 (5 bases). The germline V and J ends were trimmed by 0 bases and 1 base, with 10 bases remaining between them. CDR1 LGHNA and CDR2 YNFKEQ come from the germline V gene. CDR3 length: 15 residues. The CDR3 region has the DNA TGTGCCAGCAGCCAAGAGTGGGCGGGTTCCTACGAGCAGTACTTC. Translating gives CASSQEWAGSYEQYF.

The V gene is TRBV30, the J gene TRBJ1-2, with a possible D match to TRBD1 (5 bases). The CDR3 totals 14 residues. V lost 0 bases to trimming and J lost 4 bases, with 12 bases between them. Germline lookup yields CDR1 GTSNPN and CDR2 SVGIG (reference sequence). This chain's CDR3 is CAWSVRGRGYGYTF. CDR3 nucleotides: TGTGCCTGGAGTGTTCGGGGTAGGGGCTATGGCTACACCTTC.

The chain is built from TRBV19 and TRBJ1-2; weak D call: TRBD1 (6 bases). The CDR3 is 16 residues long. Germline V gene sequence: CDR1 LNHDA, CDR2 SQIVND (reference sequence). V was cut by 5 bases and J by 8 bases, with 24 bases left in between. In DNA form, the CDR3 reads TGTGCCAGTAGTCAATCAACAGGGAGTACCTTCTACGGCTACACCTTC. The encoded protein is CASSQSTGSTFYGYTF.

Remarks on this clone: Other DNA sequences in this specimen translate into the identical CDR3. The rearrangement joins TRBV6-1 to TRBJ2-5; TRBD1 might be the D (5 bases). The V end was cut by 0 bases, the J end by 2 bases, with 7 bases between. Germline V CDR1 and CDR2: MNHNS, SASEGT. The CDR3 consists of 14 residues. The CDR3 coding sequence is TGTGCCAGCAGTGAAGCCCAGGGTCAAGAGACCCAGTACTTC. Its protein is CASSEAQGQETQYF.

The chain carries TRBV7-9 and TRBJ2-2, with no clear D. This CDR3 has 16 residues. The V and J ends lost 5 bases and 3 bases respectively, with 16 bases between them. The germline CDR1 and CDR2 sequences are SEHNR and FQNEAQ (reference sequence). The CDR3 sequence is CASSPKVGKDTGELFF. The DNA for the CDR3 is TGTGCCAGCAGCCCCAAAGTAGGGAAGGACACCGGGGAGCTGTTTTTT.

The CDR3: CASSEWGRGTPQETQYF. Here the CDR3 DNA reads TGTGCCAGCAGTGAATGGGGTAGAGGGACGCCACAAGAGACCCAGTACTTC. The V gene is TRBV6-1, the J gene TRBJ2-5; D may match TRBD1 or TRBD2 (5 bases each). This CDR3 has 17 amino acids. The V gene's germline CDR1 is MNHNS and CDR2 SASEGT. Trimming took 2 bases from V and 2 from J, leaving 18 bases between them.

The gene calls are TRBV5-1 and TRBJ2-3; the match to TRBD1 covers 9 bases. This CDR3 region has 16 residues. The V gene's germline CDR1 is SGHRS and CDR2 YFSETQ. Trimming cost V 0 bases and J 3 bases; bases outside gene matches: 5. The CDR3: CASSLVRDRATDTQYF. The CDR3 region has the DNA TGCGCCAGCAGCTTGGTTCGGGACAGGGCTACAGATACGCAGTATTTT.